This T cell receptor (beta chain) was found in a study of shared clonotypes between healthy human individuals. Study summary: Donors had three CD4 naive, three CD4 memory, two CD8 naive and one CD8 memory plate apiece.

Germline V gene lookup returns CDR1 SGHNT and CDR2 YYREEE (reference sequence). The CDR3 loop spans 13 amino acids. V lost 2 bases and J 4 bases, leaving 9 bases between the germline ends. TCRdb keeps only in-frame clones here, not all; method: immunoSEQ multiplex PCR. The profile shows 1,500,000 or so clones, less than 99% of them singletons. On this clone: Its antigen is unknown. Different DNA sequences within this sample yield the same CDR3.

General study points: Sampling covered nothing but blood. Tissue TCR repertoires likely differ from those found in blood. Clonotype sharing among donors likely depends on sequencing depth.

The chain links TRBV5-4 to TRBJ2-5; possible D gene TRBD2, 5 bases. The sequence was obtained from a man aged 25 to 40 in good health. The sample comprised naive CD4+ T cells sorted from blood. Described subset: CD45RA+ positively selected. CDR3 sequence reads: CASSLTGLETQYF. Written as DNA, the CDR3 is TGTGCCAGCAGCTTAACGGGATTAGAGACCCAGTACTTC. Using reference TRBV5-4 and TRBJ2-5 for the parts outside the CDR3, the full variable domain is ETGVTQSPTHLIKTRGQQVTLRCSSQSGHNTVSWYQQALGQGPQFIFQYYREEENGRGNFPPRFSGLQFPNYSSELNVNALELDDSALYLCASSLTGLETQYFGPGTRLLVL.